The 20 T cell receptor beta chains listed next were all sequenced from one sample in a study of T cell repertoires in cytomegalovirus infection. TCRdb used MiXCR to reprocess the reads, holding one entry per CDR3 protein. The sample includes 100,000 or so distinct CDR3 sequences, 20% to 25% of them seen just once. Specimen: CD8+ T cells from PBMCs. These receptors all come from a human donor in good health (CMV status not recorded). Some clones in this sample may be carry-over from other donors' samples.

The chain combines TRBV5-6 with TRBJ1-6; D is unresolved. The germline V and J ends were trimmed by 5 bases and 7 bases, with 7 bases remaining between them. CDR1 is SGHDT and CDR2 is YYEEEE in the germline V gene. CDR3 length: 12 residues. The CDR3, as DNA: TGTGCCAGCAGGTCTGGAAATTCACCCCTCCACTTT. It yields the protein CASRSGNSPLHF.

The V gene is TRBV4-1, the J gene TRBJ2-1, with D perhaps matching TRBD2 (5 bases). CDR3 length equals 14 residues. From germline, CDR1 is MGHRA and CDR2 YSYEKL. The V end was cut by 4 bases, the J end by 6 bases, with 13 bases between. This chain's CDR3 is CASSPYGGGNEQFF. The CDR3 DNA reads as TGCGCCAGCAGCCCTTATGGAGGCGGCAATGAGCAGTTCTTC.

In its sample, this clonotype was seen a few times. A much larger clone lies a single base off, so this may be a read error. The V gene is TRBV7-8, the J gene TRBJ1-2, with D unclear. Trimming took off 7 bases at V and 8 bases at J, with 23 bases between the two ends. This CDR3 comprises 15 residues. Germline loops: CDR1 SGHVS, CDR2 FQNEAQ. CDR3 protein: CASNPPGGRAGGYTF. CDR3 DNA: TGTGCCAGCAACCCACCGGGAGGGCGAGCTGGGGGCTACACCTTC.

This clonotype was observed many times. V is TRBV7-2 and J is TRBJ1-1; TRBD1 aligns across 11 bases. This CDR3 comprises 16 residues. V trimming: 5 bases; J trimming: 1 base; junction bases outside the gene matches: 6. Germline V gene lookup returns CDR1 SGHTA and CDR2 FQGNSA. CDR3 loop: CASSPGQGAGNTEAFF. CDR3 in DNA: TGTGCCAGCAGCCCTGGACAGGGGGCCGGGAACACTGAAGCTTTCTTT.

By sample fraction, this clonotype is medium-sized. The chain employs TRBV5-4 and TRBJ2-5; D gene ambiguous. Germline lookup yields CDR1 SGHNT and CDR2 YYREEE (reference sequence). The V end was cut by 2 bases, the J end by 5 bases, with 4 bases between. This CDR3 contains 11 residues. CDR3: CASSLMETQYF. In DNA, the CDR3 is TGTGCCAGCAGCTTAATGGAGACCCAGTACTTC.

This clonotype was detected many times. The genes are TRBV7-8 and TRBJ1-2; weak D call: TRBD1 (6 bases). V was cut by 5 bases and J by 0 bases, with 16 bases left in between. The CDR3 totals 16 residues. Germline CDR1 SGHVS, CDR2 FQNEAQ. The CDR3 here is CASSPWGGEANYGYTF. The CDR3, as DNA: TGTGCCAGCAGCCCCTGGGGGGGCGAGGCTAACTATGGCTACACCTTC.

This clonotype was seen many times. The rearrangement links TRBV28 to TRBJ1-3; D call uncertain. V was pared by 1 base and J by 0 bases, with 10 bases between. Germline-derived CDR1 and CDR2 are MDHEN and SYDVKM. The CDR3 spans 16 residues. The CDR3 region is CASSLLIRSSGNTIYF. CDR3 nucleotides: TGTGCCAGCAGTTTATTGATCAGGAGCTCTGGAAACACCATATATTTT.

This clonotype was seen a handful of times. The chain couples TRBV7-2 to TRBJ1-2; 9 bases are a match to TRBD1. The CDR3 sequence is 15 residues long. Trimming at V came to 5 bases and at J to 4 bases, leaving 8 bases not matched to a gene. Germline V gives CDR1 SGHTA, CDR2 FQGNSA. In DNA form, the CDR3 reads TGTGCCAGCAGCCCCCTCGGACAGGGGAGCTATGGCTACACCTTC. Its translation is CASSPLGQGSYGYTF.

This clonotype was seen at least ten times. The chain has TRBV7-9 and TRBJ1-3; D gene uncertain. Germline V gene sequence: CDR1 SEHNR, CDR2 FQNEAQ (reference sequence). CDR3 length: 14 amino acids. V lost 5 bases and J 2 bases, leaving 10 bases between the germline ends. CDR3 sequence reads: CASSPVLAGNTIYF. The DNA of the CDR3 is TGTGCCAGCAGCCCCGTGTTAGCTGGAAACACCATATATTTT. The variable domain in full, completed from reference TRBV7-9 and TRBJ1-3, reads DTGVSQNPRHKITKRGQNVTFRCDPISEHNRLYWYRQTLGQGPEFLTYFQNEAQLEKSRLLSDRFSAERPKGSFSTLEIQRTEQGDSAMYLCASSPVLAGNTIYFGEGSWLTVV.

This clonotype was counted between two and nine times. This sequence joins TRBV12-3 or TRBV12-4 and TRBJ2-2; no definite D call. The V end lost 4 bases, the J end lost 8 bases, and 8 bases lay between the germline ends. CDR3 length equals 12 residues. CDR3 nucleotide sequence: TGTGCCAGCAGTTCGGACCTTGGGGAGCTGTTTTTT. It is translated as CASSSDLGELFF.

Here the CDR3 reads CASSSTGLGQPQHF. The CDR3, as DNA: TGTGCCAGCAGTTCTACAGGGTTGGGTCAGCCCCAGCATTTT. The chain employs TRBV27 and TRBJ1-5, with D tentatively TRBD1 (6 bases). Trimming pared 4 bases from V and 6 bases from J, leaving 13 bases between. This CDR3 spans 14 amino acids. Germline CDR1 reads MNHEY; CDR2 reads SMNVEV (reference sequence).

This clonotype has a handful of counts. CDR3 DNA sequence: TGTGCCAGCAGTCCGTCGACAGGGGGCGGGCGGGAGACCCAGTACTTC. It translates to CASSPSTGGGRETQYF. The chain employs TRBV6-6 and TRBJ2-5; the match to TRBD1 covers 10 bases. Trimming removed 5 bases from V and 5 bases from J; junction bases left unmatched: 11. The V gene's germline CDR1 is MNHNY and CDR2 SVGAGI (reference sequence). This CDR3 has 16 amino acids.

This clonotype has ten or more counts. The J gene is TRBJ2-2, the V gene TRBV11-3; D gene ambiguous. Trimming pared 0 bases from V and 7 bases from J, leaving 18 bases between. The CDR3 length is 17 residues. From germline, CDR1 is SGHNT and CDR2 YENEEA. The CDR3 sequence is CASSLDKGGGVSGELFF. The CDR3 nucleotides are TGTGCCAGCAGCTTAGATAAAGGTGGTGGAGTTAGCGGGGAGCTGTTTTTT.

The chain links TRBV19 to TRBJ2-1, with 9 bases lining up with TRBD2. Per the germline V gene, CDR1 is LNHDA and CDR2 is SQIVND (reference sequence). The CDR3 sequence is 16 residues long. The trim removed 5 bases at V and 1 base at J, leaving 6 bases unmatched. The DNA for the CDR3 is TGTGCCAGTAGTGAAACTAGCGGGTATTCCTACAATGAGCAGTTCTTC. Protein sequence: CASSETSGYSYNEQFF.

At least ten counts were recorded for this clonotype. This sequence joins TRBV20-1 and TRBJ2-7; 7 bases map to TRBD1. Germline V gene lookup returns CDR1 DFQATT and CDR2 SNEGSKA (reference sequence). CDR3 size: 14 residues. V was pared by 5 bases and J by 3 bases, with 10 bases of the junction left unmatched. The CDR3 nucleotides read TGCAGTGCTCCGGGGACAGAGAATTTCTACGAGCAGTACTTC. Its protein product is CSAPGTENFYEQYF.

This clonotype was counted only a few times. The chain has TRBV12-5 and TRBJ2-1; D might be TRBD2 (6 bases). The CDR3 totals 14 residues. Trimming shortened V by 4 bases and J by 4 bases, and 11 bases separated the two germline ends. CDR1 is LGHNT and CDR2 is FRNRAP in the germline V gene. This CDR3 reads CASGSDRGYNEQFF. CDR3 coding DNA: TGTGCTAGTGGTTCTGATCGGGGGTACAATGAGCAGTTCTTC.

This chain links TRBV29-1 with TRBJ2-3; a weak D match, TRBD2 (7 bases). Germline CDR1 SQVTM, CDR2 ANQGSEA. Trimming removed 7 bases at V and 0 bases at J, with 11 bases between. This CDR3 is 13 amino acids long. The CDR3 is CSGRGASTDTQYF. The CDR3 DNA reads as TGCAGCGGACGGGGGGCCAGCACAGATACGCAGTATTTT.

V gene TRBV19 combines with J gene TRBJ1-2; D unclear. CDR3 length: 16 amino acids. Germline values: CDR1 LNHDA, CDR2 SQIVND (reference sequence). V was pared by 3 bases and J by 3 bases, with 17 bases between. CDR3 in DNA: TGTGCCAGTAGTATCCCTTGGTCCGGGTACGACTATGGCTACACCTTC. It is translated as CASSIPWSGYDYGYTF.

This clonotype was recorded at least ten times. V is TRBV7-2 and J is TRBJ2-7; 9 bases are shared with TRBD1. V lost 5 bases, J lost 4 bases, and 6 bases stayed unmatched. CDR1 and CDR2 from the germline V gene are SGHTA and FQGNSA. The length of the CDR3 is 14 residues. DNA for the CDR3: TGTGCCAGCAGCCCCGGGACAGGGTCATACGAGCAGTACTTC. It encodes CASSPGTGSYEQYF.

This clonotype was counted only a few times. CDR3 nucleotides: TGCGCCAGCAGCCAAGATCGCGACCCATCCTACGAGCAGTACTTC. Its translation: CASSQDRDPSYEQYF. J is TRBJ2-7 and V is TRBV4-3; D gene unclear. The CDR3 extends over 15 amino acids. V lost 0 bases to trimming and J lost 1 base, with 10 bases between them. Germline V gene lookup returns CDR1 LGHNA and CDR2 YSLEER.